This entry lists 18 T cell receptor beta chains sequenced from one sample in a study of cytomegalovirus exposure and HLA in healthy donors. PCR amplification relied on 60 Vbeta primers (plus 13 Jbeta primers). Profiled with immunoSEQ multiplex PCR; TCRdb holds only in-frame clones, not every one. This sample carries 120,000 or so clones, around 72% of them seen once, and the ten largest clones take approximately 3.5%. What was sequenced was PBMCs. Receptors originate from a man younger than 45 in good health and CMV-seronegative.

The chain employs TRBV5-4 and TRBJ2-3; D possibly corresponds to TRBD2 (6 bases). Looked up from germline, CDR1 is SGHNT and CDR2 is YYREEE (reference sequence). The CDR3 is 17 amino acids. Trimming took 4 bases from V and 0 from J, leaving 18 bases between them. In DNA form, the CDR3 reads TGTGCCAGCAGCGAGATGTATGGCGGGGTGAGCACAGATACGCAGTATTTT. Translated, it gives CASSEMYGGVSTDTQYF.

The CDR3 DNA follows: TGTGCCAGTAGTGTCGACAGGTCCTATAATTCACCCCTCCACTTT. Translating it yields CASSVDRSYNSPLHF. V usage is TRBV19 and J usage is TRBJ1-6; a possible D gene is TRBD1 (6 bases). The CDR3 runs 15 residues. V was clipped by 5 bases and J by 1 base, with 9 bases between them. The germline V gene has CDR1 LNHDA and CDR2 SQIVND (reference sequence). The full variable domain, completed using reference TRBV19 and TRBJ1-6, is DGGITQSPKYLFRKEGQNVTLSCEQNLNHDAMYWYRQDPGQGLRLIYYSQIVNDFQKGDIAEGYSVSREKKESFPLTVTSAQKNPTAFYLCASSVDRSYNSPLHFGNGTRLTVT.

This sequence joins TRBV18 and TRBJ2-2, with D maybe TRBD1 (5 bases). V was clipped by 2 bases and J by 4 bases, with 14 bases between them. The CDR3 is made up of 16 amino acids. Germline values: CDR1 KGHSH, CDR2 LQKENI. Here the CDR3 reads CASSPSRRVATGELFF. CDR3 in DNA: TGTGCCAGCTCACCATCTCGCAGGGTGGCCACCGGGGAGCTGTTTTTT.

This clone was recorded once. The chain uses TRBV7-8 and TRBJ2-6, with D tentatively TRBD2 (6 bases). Germline V gives CDR1 SGHVS, CDR2 FQNEAQ. This CDR3 is 18 amino acids long. The V gene lost 4 bases and the J gene lost 4 bases, with 20 bases spanning the gap. The CDR3 DNA reads as TGTGCCAGCAGCTCCTCTCCGCGCGGGGTGACCGGGGCCAACGTCCTGACTTTC. Its protein product is CASSSSPRGVTGANVLTF.

The chain employs TRBV20-1 and TRBJ1-1, with a tentative D call TRBD1 (6 bases). In germline, CDR1 is DFQATT, CDR2 SNEGSKA (reference sequence). This CDR3 comprises 11 residues. The CDR3 DNA follows: TGCAGGGAACAGGGGAACACTGAAGCTTTCTTT. Protein product: CREQGNTEAFF.

The chain couples TRBV2 to TRBJ1-4; D is unclear. V shed 8 bases and J shed 8 bases, with 21 bases lying between them. This CDR3 has 15 amino acids. CDR1 is SNHLY, CDR2 FYNNEI, per germline. The CDR3 spells CASCRSGVPGEKLFF. The CDR3 nucleotides are TGTGCCAGCTGCAGGTCGGGCGTTCCGGGAGAAAAACTGTTTTTT.

Remarks on this clone: Germline is not matched at one junction end, which may reflect a read error. The same CDR3 also results from other DNA sequences found in this sample. The chain uses TRBV28 and TRBJ1-6; perhaps TRBD1 as D (6 bases). Per germline, CDR1 MDHEN and CDR2 SYDVKM. This CDR3 is 14 amino acids long. The CDR3 nucleotides are TGTGCCAGCAGTATCGAACAGGGTGCTTCACCTCTCCACTTT. The encoded protein is CASSIEQGASPLHF.

This chain connects TRBV5-6 to TRBJ1-2, with 9 bases lining up with TRBD1. The CDR3 spans 15 residues. Germline lookup yields CDR1 SGHDT and CDR2 YYEEEE. The V gene end was trimmed by 4 bases and the J gene end by 8 bases; junction bases not matched to a gene: 12. The CDR3 loop is CASSVDLQGAWGYTF. DNA of the CDR3: TGTGCCAGCAGCGTGGACTTACAGGGGGCGTGGGGCTACACCTTC.

This sequence joins TRBV28 and TRBJ2-5; weak D call: TRBD1 (6 bases). Per the germline V gene, CDR1 is MDHEN and CDR2 is SYDVKM. The CDR3 has 14 amino acids. The ends were cut back, 6 bases at V and 3 bases at J, with 14 bases in the middle. The CDR3: CASRLGGQKETQYF. The CDR3, as DNA: TGTGCCAGCAGATTAGGGGGACAAAAAGAGACCCAGTACTTC.

This clone was observed a few times. The chain employs TRBV6-6 and TRBJ2-3, with TRBD2 matching 7 bases. Germline CDR1 is MNHNY and CDR2 is SVGAGI (reference sequence). The length of the CDR3 is 16 residues. Losses at the gene ends were 7 bases for V and 2 bases for J; bases not matched to a gene: 12. CDR3 nucleotide sequence: TGTGCCAGCACCTCCTCCGACGGGGGGAACACAGATACGCAGTATTTT. Translated: CASTSSDGGNTDTQYF.

The chain employs TRBV15 and TRBJ2-7; D is uncertain. Germline CDR1 LNHNV, CDR2 YYDKDF (reference sequence). V shed 3 bases and J shed 2 bases, with 17 bases lying between them. This CDR3 spans 16 amino acids. The CDR3 coding sequence is TGTGCCACCAGCAGCGATTCCTTTGCGGCAACCTACGAGCAGTACTTC. This sequence encodes CATSSDSFAATYEQYF.

V gene TRBV11-2 combines with J gene TRBJ2-7; possible D gene TRBD1, 5 bases. Germline loops: CDR1 SGHAT, CDR2 FQNNGV. This CDR3 comprises 15 residues. Deletions cut 3 bases from V and 7 bases from J, with 19 bases between. CDR3 sequence: CASSLSGPAPGEQYF. As DNA, the CDR3 is TGTGCCAGCAGCTTGTCAGGGCCGGCCCCGGGTGAGCAGTACTTC.

This chain links TRBV2 with TRBJ2-2; tentatively, D is TRBD1 (6 bases). Trimming stripped 6 bases from V and 7 bases from J, with 15 bases between. Germline V gene sequence: CDR1 SNHLY, CDR2 FYNNEI. There are 14 residues in the CDR3. The CDR3 region is CASRAGASIGELFF. CDR3 coding DNA: TGTGCCAGCAGGGCAGGGGCGAGCATCGGGGAGCTGTTTTTT.

J is TRBJ1-1 and V is TRBV7-9; D is ambiguous. Trimming took 1 base from V and 3 from J, leaving 9 bases between them. The CDR3 has 14 residues. Per the germline V gene, CDR1 is SEHNR and CDR2 is FQNEAQ (reference sequence). The CDR3 DNA sequence: TGTGCCAGCAGCTTAGACAGCATGGACACTGAAGCTTTCTTT. This encodes CASSLDSMDTEAFF.

This clone occurred a few times. The CDR3 DNA reads as TGTGCCAGCAGCCCGCATGCAGGGGGTAACTATGGCTACACCTTC. Translation gives CASSPHAGGNYGYTF. The rearrangement joins TRBV12-1 to TRBJ1-2; the table assigns TRBD1, which was not confirmed against the DNA. TRBV12-1 is a pseudogene locus. The CDR3 runs to 15 residues.

This chain uses TRBV10-3 with TRBJ2-7; 7 positions agree with TRBD1. V shed 8 bases and J 3 bases; nucleotides not matched to a gene: 7. CDR1 and CDR2 (germline): ENHRY, SYGVKD. This CDR3 is 13 amino acids long. The CDR3 loop is CAISQTGLYEQYF. Written as DNA, the CDR3 is TGTGCCATCTCCCAGACAGGGCTCTACGAGCAGTACTTC.

A few counts support this clone. The V and J genes are TRBV7-2 and TRBJ1-2, with TRBD1 as a possible D gene (5 bases). Trimming cost V 5 bases and J 2 bases, with 15 bases left between them. CDR3 size: 15 residues. Germline-derived CDR1 and CDR2 are SGHTA and FQGNSA. Written as DNA, the CDR3 is TGTGCCAGCAGCCCACAGGTTCGGCAAAACTATGGCTACACCTTC. This codes for CASSPQVRQNYGYTF. The entire variable domain, with the rest obtained from reference TRBV7-2 and TRBJ1-2, is as follows: GAGVSQSPSNKVTEKGKDVELRCDPISGHTALYWYRQSLGQGLEFLIYFQGNSAPDKSGLPSDRFSAERTGGSVSTLTIQRTQQEDSAVYLCASSPQVRQNYGYTFGSGTRLTVV.

This clone appeared a single time. The chain has TRBV6-1 and TRBJ2-1, with a tentative D call TRBD2 (5 bases). This CDR3 is built from 17 residues. Germline CDR1 reads MNHNS; CDR2 reads SASEGT. Deletions cut 3 bases from V and 3 bases from J, with 18 bases between. The CDR3 DNA follows: TGTGCCAGCAGTGACCTCTCCTACGGGGTTAGCTACAATGAGCAGTTCTTC. Protein product: CASSDLSYGVSYNEQFF.